These 6 T cell receptor beta chains share one sample of origin, sequenced in a study of response to subunit inactivated influenza vaccine (dated 2018 in TCRdb). Library prep was done by RT-PCR. Sequencing relied on an Illumina HiSeq 2500. The public reads were run again by TCRdb, first through fastp at Q25 and then through MiXCR, and only productive beta chains were kept. Each entry merges the rows of one CDR3 protein and shows their most common DNA and genes. For this sample there are approximately 500,000 distinct CDR3 sequences; approximately 20% appear just once. 2.5% to 3.5% of the sample lies in the top ten. This same sample was also taken into another study, of T cells expressing NK-cell markers. The second paper further reports: TCR beta cDNA libraries were prepared using 5'RACE template switching, which introduced a universal primer site and unique molecular identifiers.

Material: CD4+ T cells sorted from PBMCs, obtained roughly 12 days after vaccination. These TCRs come from a man aged 50-59 years who received an inactivated influenza vaccine. Donor details come from another sample of the same person, matched by shared clones.

DNA of the CDR3: TGCGCCAGCAGCCCGGGACAGGAGGGAAATACGCAGTATTTT. Translated, it gives CASSPGQEGNTQYF. This chain joins TRBV5-1 and TRBJ2-3, with 8 positions matching TRBD1. Germline V gene data show CDR1 as SGHRS and CDR2 as YFSETQ. The CDR3 has 14 amino acids. J gave up 7 bases and V 4 bases, and 8 bases lay outside the gene matches.

V and J are TRBV7-2 and TRBJ2-7, with D possibly called TRBD1 or TRBD2 (5 bases each). The ends were cut back, 8 bases at V and 1 base at J, with 18 bases in the middle. The germline V gene encodes CDR1 SGHTA and CDR2 FQGNSA. CDR3 length equals 15 residues. DNA for the CDR3: TGTGCCAGCCGGGGCGAACCGGACTTTTCCTACGAGCAGTACTTC. Its protein product is CASRGEPDFSYEQYF.

The rearrangement uses TRBV20-1 and TRBJ1-4, with 8 positions matching TRBD1. V gave up 2 bases and J gave up 4 bases; unmatched junction bases: 6. Germline CDR1 is DFQATT and CDR2 is SNEGSKA (reference sequence). The CDR3 extends over 15 amino acids. The CDR3 sequence is CSARLRGLGNEKLFF. The CDR3 DNA reads as TGCAGTGCTAGACTCAGGGGGCTCGGTAATGAAAAACTGTTTTTT.

In this sample, this clonotype turned up a few times. The chain joins TRBV3-1 to TRBJ1-1, with D tentatively TRBD1 (5 bases). Germline CDR1 and CDR2: LGHDT and YNNKEL (reference sequence). V was pared by 4 bases and J by 4 bases, with 13 bases between. The CDR3 contains 14 residues. The CDR3 loop reads CASSRARRGTEAFF. In DNA, the CDR3 is TGTGCCAGCAGCCGGGCTCGGAGGGGCACTGAAGCTTTCTTT.

This clonotype was counted ten times or more. The V gene is TRBV3-1, the J gene TRBJ2-5; 12 bases line up with TRBD2. The CDR3 contains 16 residues. CDR1 and CDR2 (germline): LGHDT, YNNKEL (reference sequence). Trimming cost V 0 bases and J 7 bases; bases outside gene matches: 6. The CDR3 reads CASSQDRKLAGGTQYF. Written as DNA, the CDR3 is TGTGCCAGCAGCCAAGATAGGAAACTAGCGGGAGGGACCCAGTACTTC.

The chain's CDR3 is CASSEGQSSGNTIYF. As DNA, the CDR3 is TGTGCCAGCAGTGAAGGGCAGAGCTCTGGAAACACCATATATTTT. The V and J genes are TRBV6-1 and TRBJ1-3; D ambiguous. The germline gives CDR1 MNHNS, CDR2 SASEGT. The CDR3 covers 15 residues. Trimming cost V 1 base and J 0 bases, with 7 bases left between them.